This entry features one TCR beta chain sequence. Its antigen is unidentified. Sequenced by immunoSEQ multiplex PCR; TCRdb stores in-frame clones only, minus some. This sample carries around 200,000 clones, around 90% of them seen once, and the ten largest clones take 2.9%. The sample belongs to a study of cytomegalovirus exposure and HLA in healthy donors. Study as a whole: The same platform used for the roughly 610 first-cohort repertoires was also used for the approximately 120 validation repertoires, as a later analysis reported. General study points: TCR beta chains numbering under 200 were designated cytomegalovirus-associated. Three chains linked to CMV were shown in vitro to be specific for CMV antigens. Most TCRs appeared rarely, but some public TCRs recurred in many donors.

Germline CDR1 and CDR2: SGHVS and FQNEAQ. Deletions cut 1 base from V and 7 bases from J, with 14 bases between. This CDR3 region has 14 residues. The genes are TRBV7-8 and TRBJ2-7, with D tentatively TRBD2 (6 bases). The TCR sequence derives from a woman under 30 in good health and CMV-seronegative. Sequencing used PBMCs. CDR3 in amino acids: CASSLVLTGEEQYF. The CDR3 DNA is TGTGCCAGCAGCTTAGTCCTGACGGGGGAGGAGCAGTACTTC.